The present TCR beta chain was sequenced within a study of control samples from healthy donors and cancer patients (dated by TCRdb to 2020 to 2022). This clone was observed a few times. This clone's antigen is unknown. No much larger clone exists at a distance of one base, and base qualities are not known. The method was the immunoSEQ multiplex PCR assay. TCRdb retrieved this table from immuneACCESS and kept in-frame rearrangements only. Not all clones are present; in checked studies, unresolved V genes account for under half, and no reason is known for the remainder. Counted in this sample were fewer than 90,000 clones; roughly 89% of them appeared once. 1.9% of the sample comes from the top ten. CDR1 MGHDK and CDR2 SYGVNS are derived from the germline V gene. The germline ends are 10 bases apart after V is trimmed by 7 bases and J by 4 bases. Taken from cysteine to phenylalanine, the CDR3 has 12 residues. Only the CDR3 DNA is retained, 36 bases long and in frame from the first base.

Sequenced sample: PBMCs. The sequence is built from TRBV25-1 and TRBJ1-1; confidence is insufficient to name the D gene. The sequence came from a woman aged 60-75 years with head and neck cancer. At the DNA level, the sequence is TGTGCCAGCATCCCAGGCCTCACTGAAGCTTTCTTT. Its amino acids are CASIPGLTEAFF.